This T cell receptor (beta chain) was profiled in a study of post-analysis software for immune sequencing data. Study-level findings and limits: Patients with multiple sclerosis recorded significantly lower normalized Chao1 diversity than controls, the study found. Patients carried 4 or 5 TRBV segments more frequently than controls did, and TRBV5-6, TRBV5-1 and TRBV20-1 were among them.

TCR beta cDNA libraries had unique molecular identifiers. A population of about 0.95 to 10 million T cells gave rise to around 530,000 cDNA molecules. TCRdb fed the PCR reads into MiXCR, producing one record per CDR3 protein. The sample carries fewer than 550,000 distinct CDR3 sequences, around 34% recorded once. This CDR3 has 15 residues. The germline V gene encodes CDR1 SGHRS and CDR2 YFSETQ. The ends were cut back, 0 bases at V and 0 bases at J, with 6 bases in the middle. This clonotype is a singleton in its sample. The target antigen is unknown. The receptor's source is a girl aged 2 to 17 with multiple sclerosis. The source material was blood. The V gene is TRBV5-1, the J gene TRBJ2-2; D gene ambiguous. The CDR3 sequence is CASSLDPPNTGELFF. Here the CDR3 DNA reads TGCGCCAGCAGCTTGGATCCACCGAACACCGGGGAGCTGTTTTTT.